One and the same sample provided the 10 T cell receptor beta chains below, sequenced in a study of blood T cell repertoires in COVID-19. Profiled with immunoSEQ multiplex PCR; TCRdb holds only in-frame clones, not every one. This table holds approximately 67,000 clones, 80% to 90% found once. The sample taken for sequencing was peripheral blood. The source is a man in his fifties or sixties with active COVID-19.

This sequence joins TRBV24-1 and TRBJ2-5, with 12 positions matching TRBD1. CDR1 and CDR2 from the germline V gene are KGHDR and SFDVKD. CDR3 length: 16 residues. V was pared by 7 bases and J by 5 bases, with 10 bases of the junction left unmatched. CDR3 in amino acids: CATSPPGTGGSETQYF. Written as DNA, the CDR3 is TGTGCCACCAGCCCGCCCGGGACAGGGGGCTCGGAGACCCAGTACTTC.

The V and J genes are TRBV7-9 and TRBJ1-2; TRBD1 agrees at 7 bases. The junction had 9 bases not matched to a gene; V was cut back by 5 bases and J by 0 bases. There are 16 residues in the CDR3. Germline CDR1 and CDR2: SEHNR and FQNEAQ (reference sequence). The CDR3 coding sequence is TGTGCCAGCAGCCCCAACCAGGGGGGTTCTAACTATGGCTACACCTTC. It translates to CASSPNQGGSNYGYTF.

CDR3 nucleotide sequence: TGCAGCGTTGATTTTCCTGCAGGGGGCGACGGCTACACCTTC. Its translation: CSVDFPAGGDGYTF. The rearrangement uses TRBV29-1 and TRBJ1-2, with 8 bases identical to TRBD1. Germline CDR1 SQVTM, CDR2 ANQGSEA. The CDR3 contains 14 residues. The V gene end was trimmed by 3 bases and the J gene end by 8 bases; junction bases not matched to a gene: 11.

The CDR3 DNA follows: TGTGCCAGCAGCTTAGGCGTTTCGCAGGGGAAGCCCCAGCATTTT. Residues: CASSLGVSQGKPQHF. The J gene is TRBJ1-5, the V gene TRBV7-8; D is perhaps TRBD1 (6 bases). The CDR3 has 15 amino acids. The germline V gene encodes CDR1 SGHVS and CDR2 FQNEAQ. V dropped 1 base and J dropped 8 bases, with 15 bases sitting between them.

CDR3 loop: CASSLEIAGPRRNEQFF. In nucleotides, the CDR3 is TGTGCCAGCAGCTTGGAGATAGCGGGGCCGCGGCGCAATGAGCAGTTCTTC. V gene TRBV5-6 combines with J gene TRBJ2-1; 8 bases align to TRBD2. J was trimmed by 6 bases and V by 0 bases; bases with no gene match: 11. The germline V gene has CDR1 SGHDT and CDR2 YYEEEE. CDR3 size: 17 residues.

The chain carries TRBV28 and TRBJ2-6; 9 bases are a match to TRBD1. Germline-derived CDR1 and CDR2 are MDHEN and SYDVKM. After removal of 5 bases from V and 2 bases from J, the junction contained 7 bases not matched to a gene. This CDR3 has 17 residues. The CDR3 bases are TGTGCCAGCAGTCAACAGGGGGCGCGTACTGGGGCCAACGTCCTGACTTTC. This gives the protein CASSQQGARTGANVLTF.

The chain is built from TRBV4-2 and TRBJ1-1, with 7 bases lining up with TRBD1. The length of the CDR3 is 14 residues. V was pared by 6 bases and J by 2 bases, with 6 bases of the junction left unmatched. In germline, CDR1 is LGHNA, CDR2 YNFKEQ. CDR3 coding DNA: TGTGCCAGCAGTCAGAACAGGGGAAACACTGAAGCTTTCTTT. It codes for CASSQNRGNTEAFF.

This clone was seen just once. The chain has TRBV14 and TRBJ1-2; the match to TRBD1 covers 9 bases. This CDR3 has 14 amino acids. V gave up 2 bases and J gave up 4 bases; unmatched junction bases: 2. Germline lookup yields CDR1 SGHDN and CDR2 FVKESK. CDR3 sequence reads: CASSQTGGGYGYTF. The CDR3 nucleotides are TGTGCCAGCAGCCAAACAGGGGGCGGCTATGGCTACACCTTC.

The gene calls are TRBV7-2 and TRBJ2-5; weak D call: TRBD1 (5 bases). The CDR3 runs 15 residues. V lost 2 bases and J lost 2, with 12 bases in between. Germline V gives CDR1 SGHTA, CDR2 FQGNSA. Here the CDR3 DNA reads TGTGCCAGCAGCTTATACGCAGGGCGACAAGAGACCCAGTACTTC. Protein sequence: CASSLYAGRQETQYF.

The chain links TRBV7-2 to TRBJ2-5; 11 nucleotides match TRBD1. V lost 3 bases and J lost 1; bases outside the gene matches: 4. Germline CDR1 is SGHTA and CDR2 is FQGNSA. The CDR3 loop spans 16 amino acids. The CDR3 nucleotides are TGTGCCAGCAGCTTTCAAGGGACAGGGGGCCAAGAGACCCAGTACTTC. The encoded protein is CASSFQGTGGQETQYF. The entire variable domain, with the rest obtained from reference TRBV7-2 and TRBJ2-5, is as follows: GAGVSQSPSNKVTEKGKDVELRCDPISGHTALYWYRQSLGQGLEFLIYFQGNSAPDKSGLPSDRFSAERTGGSVSTLTIQRTQQEDSAVYLCASSFQGTGGQETQYFGPGTRLLVL.